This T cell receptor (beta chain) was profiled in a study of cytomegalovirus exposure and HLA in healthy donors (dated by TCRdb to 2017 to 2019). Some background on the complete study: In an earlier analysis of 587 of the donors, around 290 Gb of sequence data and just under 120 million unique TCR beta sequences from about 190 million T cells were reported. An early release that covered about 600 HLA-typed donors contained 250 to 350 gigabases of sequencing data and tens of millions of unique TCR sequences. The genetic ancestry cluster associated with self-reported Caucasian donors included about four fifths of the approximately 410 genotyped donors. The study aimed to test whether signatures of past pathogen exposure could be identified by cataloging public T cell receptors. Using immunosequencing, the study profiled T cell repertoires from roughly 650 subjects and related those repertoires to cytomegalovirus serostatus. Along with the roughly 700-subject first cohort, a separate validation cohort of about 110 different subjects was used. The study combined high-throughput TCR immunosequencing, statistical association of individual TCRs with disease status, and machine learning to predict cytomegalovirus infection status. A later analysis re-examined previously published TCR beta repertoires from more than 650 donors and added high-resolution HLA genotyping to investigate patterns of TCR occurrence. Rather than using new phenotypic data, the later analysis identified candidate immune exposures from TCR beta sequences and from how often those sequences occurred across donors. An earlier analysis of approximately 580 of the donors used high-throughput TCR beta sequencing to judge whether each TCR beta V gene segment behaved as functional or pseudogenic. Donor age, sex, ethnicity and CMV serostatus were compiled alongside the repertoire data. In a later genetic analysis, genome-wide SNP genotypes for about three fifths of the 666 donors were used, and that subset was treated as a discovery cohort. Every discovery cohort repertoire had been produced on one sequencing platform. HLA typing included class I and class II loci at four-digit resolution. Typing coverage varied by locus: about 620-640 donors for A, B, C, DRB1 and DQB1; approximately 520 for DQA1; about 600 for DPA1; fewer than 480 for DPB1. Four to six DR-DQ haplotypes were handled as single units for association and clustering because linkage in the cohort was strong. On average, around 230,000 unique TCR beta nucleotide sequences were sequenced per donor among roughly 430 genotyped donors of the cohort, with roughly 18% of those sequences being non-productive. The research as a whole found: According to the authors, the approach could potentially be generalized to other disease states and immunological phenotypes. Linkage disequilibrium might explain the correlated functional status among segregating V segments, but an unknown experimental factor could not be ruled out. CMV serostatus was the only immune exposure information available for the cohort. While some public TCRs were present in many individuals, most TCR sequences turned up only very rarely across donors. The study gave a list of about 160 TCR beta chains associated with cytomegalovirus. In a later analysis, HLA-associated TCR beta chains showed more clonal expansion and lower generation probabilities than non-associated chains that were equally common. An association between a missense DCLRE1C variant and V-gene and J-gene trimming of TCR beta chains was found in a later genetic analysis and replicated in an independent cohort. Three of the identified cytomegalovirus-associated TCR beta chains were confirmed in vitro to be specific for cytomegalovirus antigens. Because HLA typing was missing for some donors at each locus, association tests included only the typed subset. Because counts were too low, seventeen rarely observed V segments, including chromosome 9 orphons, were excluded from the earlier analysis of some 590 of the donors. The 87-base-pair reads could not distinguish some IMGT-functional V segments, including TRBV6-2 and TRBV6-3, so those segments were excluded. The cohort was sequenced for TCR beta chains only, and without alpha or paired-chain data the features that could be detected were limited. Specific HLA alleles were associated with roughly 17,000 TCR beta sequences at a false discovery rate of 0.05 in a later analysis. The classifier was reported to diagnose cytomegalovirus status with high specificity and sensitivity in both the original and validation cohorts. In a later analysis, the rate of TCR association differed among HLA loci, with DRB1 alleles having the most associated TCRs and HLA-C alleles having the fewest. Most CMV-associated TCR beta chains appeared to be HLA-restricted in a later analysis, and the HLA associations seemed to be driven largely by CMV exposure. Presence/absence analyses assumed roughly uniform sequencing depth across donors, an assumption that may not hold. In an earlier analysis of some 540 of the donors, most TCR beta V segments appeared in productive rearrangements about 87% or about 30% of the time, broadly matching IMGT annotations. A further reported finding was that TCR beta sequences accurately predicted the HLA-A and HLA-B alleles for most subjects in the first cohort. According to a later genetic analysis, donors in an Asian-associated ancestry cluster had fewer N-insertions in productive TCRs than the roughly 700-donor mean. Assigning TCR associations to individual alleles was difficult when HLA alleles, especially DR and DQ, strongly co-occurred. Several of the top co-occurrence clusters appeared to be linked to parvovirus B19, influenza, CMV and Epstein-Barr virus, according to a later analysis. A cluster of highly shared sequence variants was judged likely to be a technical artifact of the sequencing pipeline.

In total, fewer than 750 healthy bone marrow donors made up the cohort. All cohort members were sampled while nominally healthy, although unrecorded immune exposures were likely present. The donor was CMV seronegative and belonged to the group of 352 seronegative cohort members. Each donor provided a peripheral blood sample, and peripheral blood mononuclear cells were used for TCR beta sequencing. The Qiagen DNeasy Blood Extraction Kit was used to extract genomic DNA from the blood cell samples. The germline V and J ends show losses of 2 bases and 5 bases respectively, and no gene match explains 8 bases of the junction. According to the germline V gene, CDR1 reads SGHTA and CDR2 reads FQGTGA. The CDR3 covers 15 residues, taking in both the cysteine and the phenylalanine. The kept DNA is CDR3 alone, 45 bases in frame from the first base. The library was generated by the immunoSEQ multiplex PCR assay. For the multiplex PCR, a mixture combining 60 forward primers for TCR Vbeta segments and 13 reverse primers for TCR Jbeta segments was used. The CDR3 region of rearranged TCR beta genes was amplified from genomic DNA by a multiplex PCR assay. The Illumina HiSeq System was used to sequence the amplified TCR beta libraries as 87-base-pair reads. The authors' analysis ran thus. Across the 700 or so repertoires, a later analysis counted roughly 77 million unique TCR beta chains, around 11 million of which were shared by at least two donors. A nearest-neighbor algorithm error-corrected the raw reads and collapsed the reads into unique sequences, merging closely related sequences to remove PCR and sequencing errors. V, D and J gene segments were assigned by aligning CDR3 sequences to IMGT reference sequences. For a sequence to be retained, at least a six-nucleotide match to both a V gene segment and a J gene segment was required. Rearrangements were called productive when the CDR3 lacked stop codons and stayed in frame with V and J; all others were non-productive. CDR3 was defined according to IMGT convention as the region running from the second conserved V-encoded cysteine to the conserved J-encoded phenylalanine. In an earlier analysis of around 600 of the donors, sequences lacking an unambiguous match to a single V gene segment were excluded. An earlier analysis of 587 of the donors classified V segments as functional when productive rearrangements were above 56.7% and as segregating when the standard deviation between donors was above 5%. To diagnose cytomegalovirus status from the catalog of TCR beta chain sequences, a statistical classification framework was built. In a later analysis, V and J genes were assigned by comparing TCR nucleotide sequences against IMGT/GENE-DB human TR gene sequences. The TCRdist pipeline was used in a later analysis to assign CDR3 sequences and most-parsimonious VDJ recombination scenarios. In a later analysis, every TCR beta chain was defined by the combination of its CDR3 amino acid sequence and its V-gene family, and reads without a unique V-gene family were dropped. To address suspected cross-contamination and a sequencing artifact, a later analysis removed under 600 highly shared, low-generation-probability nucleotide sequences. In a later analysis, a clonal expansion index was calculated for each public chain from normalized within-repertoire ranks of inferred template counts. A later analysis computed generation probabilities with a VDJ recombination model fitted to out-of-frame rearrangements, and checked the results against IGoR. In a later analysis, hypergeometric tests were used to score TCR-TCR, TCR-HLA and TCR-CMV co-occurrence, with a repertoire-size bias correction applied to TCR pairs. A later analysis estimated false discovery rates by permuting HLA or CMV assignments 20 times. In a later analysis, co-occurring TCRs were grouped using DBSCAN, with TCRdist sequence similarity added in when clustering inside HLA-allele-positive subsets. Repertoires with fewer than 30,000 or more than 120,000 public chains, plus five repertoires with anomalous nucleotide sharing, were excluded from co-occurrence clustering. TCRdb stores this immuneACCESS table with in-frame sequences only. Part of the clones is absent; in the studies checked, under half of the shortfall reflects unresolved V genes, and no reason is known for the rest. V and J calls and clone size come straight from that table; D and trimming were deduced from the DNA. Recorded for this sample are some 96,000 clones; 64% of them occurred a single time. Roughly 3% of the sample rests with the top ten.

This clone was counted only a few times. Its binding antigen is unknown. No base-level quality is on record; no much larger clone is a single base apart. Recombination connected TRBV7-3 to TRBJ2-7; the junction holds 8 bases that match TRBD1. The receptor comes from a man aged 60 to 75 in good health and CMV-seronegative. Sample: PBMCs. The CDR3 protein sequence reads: CASSLSPAGGNEQYF. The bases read TGTGCCAGCAGCTTATCCCCGGCAGGGGGCAACGAGCAGTACTTC.